These T cell receptor beta chains were read from a single sample in a study of radiotherapy plus CTLA-4 blockade in lung cancer. TCRdb's copy holds only in-frame clones and misses some; the assay was immunoSEQ multiplex PCR. The sample lists 83,000 or so clones, less than 90% occurring once. Sequenced material: peripheral blood, taken from a patient treated with radiotherapy plus ipilimumab. These receptors all stem from a human donor with non-small cell lung cancer who had stable disease on radiotherapy plus ipilimumab. The CDR3 runs from the conserved cysteine through the conserved F or W. D genes are given only for firm matches. Where a row states a size, it is once, few, many or the class of an expanded clone; other rows omit it.

D gene | clone size | J gene | V gene | CDR3 DNA | CDR3 protein
. | . | TRBJ2-1 | TRBV5-1 | TGCGCCAGCAGCGGCGGGACGGGCTCCTACAATGAGCAGTTCTTC | CASSGGTGSYNEQFF
. | . | TRBJ2-4 | TRBV27 | TGTGCCAGCAGCAAGACTGGGTTCAAAAACATTCAGTACTTC | CASSKTGFKNIQYF
TRBD1 | . | TRBJ1-1 | TRBV29-1 | TGCAGCGGGGGAAGGGGACAGGACACTGAAGCTTTCTTT | CSGGRGQDTEAFF
. | . | TRBJ2-3 | TRBV28 | TGTGCCAGCAGCGACGCTGGTACCACAGATACGCAGTATTTT | CASSDAGTTDTQYF
. | . | TRBJ1-5 | TRBV28 | TGTGCCAGCAGTCCAAGACGGGGTGCCGGTCAGCCCCAGCATTTT | CASSPRRGAGQPQHF
. | . | TRBJ2-1 | TRBV11-2 | TGTGCCAGCAGCTACAACTACAATGAGCAGTTCTTC | CASSYNYNEQFF
. | . | TRBJ1-1 | TRBV27 | TGTGCCAGCAGTTTACAGGTGAACACTGAAGCTTTCTTT | CASSLQVNTEAFF
TRBD2 | once | TRBJ2-7 | TRBV28 | TGTGCCAGCAGTTTATGGGACGGACTAGCGGGGGGGGCCGAGCAGTACTTC | CASSLWDGLAGGAEQYF
. | . | TRBJ2-7 | TRBV11-2 | TGTGCCAGCAGCTTAGAAGGTTTTTACTACGAGCAGTACTTC | CASSLEGFYYEQYF
. | . | TRBJ2-3 | TRBV7-8 | TGTGCCAGCAGCCCCTATCGGGTCCTAGCCCAAGGCACAGATACGCAGTATTTT | CASSPYRVLAQGTDTQYF
. | . | TRBJ1-2 | TRBV25-1 | TGTGCCAGCAGGAAGGAGGGCCGTGGCTACACCTTC | CASRKEGRGYTF
. | . | TRBJ2-5 | TRBV7-3 | TGTGCCAGCAGCCAACAGGGAGGGGGGACCCAGTACTTC | CASSQQGGGTQYF
TRBD1 | . | TRBJ2-7 | TRBV9 | TGTGCCAGCAGCCTCAGGGACAGACCCTACGAGCAGTACTTC | CASSLRDRPYEQYF
. | . | TRBJ1-2 | TRBV27 | TGTGCCAGCAGTTATTCGACAGCTATCAACTATGGCTACACCTTC | CASSYSTAINYGYTF
. | . | TRBJ2-5 | TRBV6-5 | TGTGCCAGCAGTAAGGACGGCGGCGGGACCCAGTACTTC | CASSKDGGGTQYF
. | . | TRBJ2-1 | TRBV7-9 | TGTGCCAGCAGCTCGACAGAACTCTCCTACAATGAGCAGTTCTTC | CASSSTELSYNEQFF
. | . | TRBJ2-1 | TRBV18 | TGTGCCAGCTCACCACCGCCCGCAGGGGAGGGGCTAGGGGAGCAGTTCTTC | CASSPPPAGEGLGEQFF
TRBD1 | . | TRBJ2-7 | TRBV28 | TGTGCCAGCAGTTCCCTTAACAGGGGTAAGAGGACCTACGAGCAGTACTTC | CASSSLNRGKRTYEQYF
. | . | TRBJ1-2 | TRBV28 | TGTGCCAGCAGTTTATTTCCCGGGGTCTATGGCTACACCTTC | CASSLFPGVYGYTF
. | . | TRBJ1-1 | TRBV5-6 | TGTGCCAGCAGCGTGGCCGACTACGATTTGACTGAAGCTTTCTTT | CASSVADYDLTEAFF
TRBD2 | . | TRBJ2-3 | TRBV5-4 | TGTGCCAGCAGCTTGAGGACTAGCGGACGCACAGATACGCAGTATTTT | CASSLRTSGRTDTQYF
. | . | TRBJ1-1 | TRBV7-2 | TGTGCCAGCAGCCCCCGTTCTGGCCTCCGGACCACTGAAGCTTTCTTT | CASSPRSGLRTTEAFF
TRBD2 | . | TRBJ2-7 | TRBV6-5 | TGTGCCAGCAGGGCCCTAGCGGGAGACCCCTACGAGCAGTACTTC | CASRALAGDPYEQYF
. | once | TRBJ1-4 | TRBV2 | TGTGCCAGTGAGGCTGGACAGTTCGGGCTTACTAATGAAAAACTGTTTTTT | CASEAGQFGLTNEKLFF
TRBD2 | . | TRBJ2-1 | TRBV6-1 | TGTGCCAGCAGTGTCCGGGATAGCGGGGGGGGTTACAATGAGCAGTTCTTC | CASSVRDSGGGYNEQFF
. | . | TRBJ1-6 | TRBV30 | TGTGCCTGGAGTGTAGGGGCCGATAATTCACCCCTCCACTTT | CAWSVGADNSPLHF
. | . | TRBJ1-5 | TRBV7-2 | TGTGACAGCAGCCGAGAAAGGAATCAGCCCCAGCATTTT | CDSSRERNQPQHF
TRBD2 | . | TRBJ2-4 | TRBV7-9 | TGTGCCAGCAGCTTAACCGGGGGGATTCAGTACTTC | CASSLTGGIQYF
. | few | TRBJ2-1 | TRBV2 | TGTGCCAGCAGTGAACCCTTTGGGGATGAGCAGTTCTTC | CASSEPFGDEQFF
TRBD2 | . | TRBJ2-7 | TRBV29-1 | TGCAGCGTTCGGACTAGCGGGAGTACGCTTTACGAGCAGTACTTC | CSVRTSGSTLYEQYF
TRBD1 | . | TRBJ2-1 | TRBV28 | TGTGCCAGCAGTTTAGGAGGGACAGGGAAGAATGAGCAGTTCTTC | CASSLGGTGKNEQFF
. | . | TRBJ1-2 | TRBV6-6 | TGTGCCAGCAGATTGGGGTATGGCTACACCTTC | CASRLGYGYTF
TRBD2 | . | TRBJ2-1 | TRBV14 | TGTGCCAGCAGCCAAGATCGTCTCCTAGCGGGCCTAAGGGGGCAGTTCTTC | CASSQDRLLAGLRGQFF
. | . | TRBJ2-3 | TRBV9 | TGTGCCAGCAGCGTAGGGACGGGACACCTCACAGATACGCAGTATTTT | CASSVGTGHLTDTQYF
. | . | TRBJ1-2 | TRBV6-1 | TGTGCCAGCAGTCCCGACAGGAACTATGGCTACACCTTC | CASSPDRNYGYTF
TRBD2 | once | TRBJ2-1 | TRBV5-6 | TGTGCCAGCAGCTTGAAACTAGCGGGTTACAATGAGCAGTTCTTC | CASSLKLAGYNEQFF
TRBD1 | . | TRBJ2-5 | TRBV6-6 | TGTGCCAGCAGTTACTCGGGCAGGGGGAAAGAGACCCAGTACTTC | CASSYSGRGKETQYF
. | . | TRBJ1-5 | TRBV2 | TGTGCCAGCAGTGATTTTATCCGGAATCAGCCCCAGCATTTT | CASSDFIRNQPQHF
TRBD2 | few | TRBJ2-7 | TRBV19 | TGTGCCAGTAGTTTTTCCGGGACTAGCGGCTACGAGCAGTACTTC | CASSFSGTSGYEQYF
. | . | TRBJ1-6 | TRBV9 | TGTGCCAGCAGCCCTACCGGACGGAATTATAATTCACCCCTCCACTTT | CASSPTGRNYNSPLHF
TRBD2 | . | TRBJ2-1 | TRBV5-1 | TGCGCCAGCAGCCCGGGACTAGACCTCAATGAGCAGTTCTTC | CASSPGLDLNEQFF
. | once | TRBJ2-3 | TRBV5-1 | TGCGCCAGCAACGATGGAGATACGCAGTATTTT | CASNDGDTQYF
. | . | TRBJ1-4 | TRBV28 | TGTGCCAGCAGAAGGGGGGCGGGAGAAAAACTGTTTTTT | CASRRGAGEKLFF
. | . | TRBJ1-2 | TRBV28 | TGTGCCAGCAGCTTCGGACAGCACTATGGCTACACCTTC | CASSFGQHYGYTF
. | . | TRBJ2-1 | TRBV7-3 | TGTGCCAGCAGCTTACGGGGGATGCCCCACAATGAGCAGTTCTTC | CASSLRGMPHNEQFF
. | few | TRBJ2-7 | TRBV19 | TGTGCCAGTAGTATAGAGAAGGACATTCCCTTCTACGAGCAGTACTTC | CASSIEKDIPFYEQYF
. | . | TRBJ2-2 | TRBV25-1 | TGTGCCAGCAGTCCAACAGGGGGGGTGTTAACCGGGGAGCTGTTTTTT | CASSPTGGVLTGELFF
TRBD1 | . | TRBJ2-7 | TRBV28 | TGTGCCAGCAGCTATTTCCGGGACAGACATTACGAGCAGTACTTC | CASSYFRDRHYEQYF